Below, 30 T cell receptor beta chains from the same sample are listed, as sequenced in a study of blood T cell repertoires in COVID-19. Data came from immunoSEQ multiplex PCR; TCRdb stores just in-frame clones and leaves some out. The sample comprises fewer than 200,000 clones, around 85% of which are singletons, and 1.2% rests with the top ten. Sequenced material: peripheral blood. These receptors were taken from a man in his 60s who had recovered from COVID-19.

This clone was seen a few times. Other DNA sequences in the sample encode the same CDR3. The chain couples TRBV7-2 to TRBJ2-1; D perhaps matches TRBD1 (5 bases). In germline, CDR1 is SGHTA, CDR2 FQGNSA. V lost 2 bases and J lost 7, with 12 bases in between. This CDR3 contains 14 residues. The CDR3 here is CASSLSRGRNEQFF. CDR3 bases: TGTGCCAGCAGCTTAAGTAGGGGTCGGAATGAGCAGTTCTTC.

V is TRBV6-5 and J is TRBJ2-5, with D perhaps TRBD2 (6 bases). Per the germline V gene, CDR1 is MNHEY and CDR2 is SVGAGI. The length of the CDR3 is 14 residues. Deletions cut 7 bases from V and 5 bases from J, with 17 bases between. This chain's CDR3 is CASISPTRPETQYF. The CDR3 bases are TGTGCCAGCATTAGCCCGACTAGACCGGAGACCCAGTACTTC.

The rearrangement links TRBV21-1 to TRBJ1-2. TRBV21-1 constitutes a pseudogene. The CDR3 runs to 13 residues. The CDR3: CASTKREKTGYTF. The CDR3 nucleotides read TGTGCCAGCACCAAAAGGGAGAAAACTGGCTACACCTTC.

This clone was seen a single time. The chain has TRBV5-8 and TRBJ1-4, with 7 bases lining up with TRBD1. The V and J ends lost 3 bases and 0 bases, in that order; junction bases with no gene match: 5. The CDR3 spans 16 residues. Looked up from germline, CDR1 is SGHTS and CDR2 is YDEGEE. Here the CDR3 reads CASSSTGEATNEKLFF. The CDR3 coding sequence is TGTGCCAGCAGCTCTACAGGGGAAGCAACTAATGAAAAACTGTTTTTT.

This clone has a single count. The chain is built from TRBV11-3 and TRBJ2-1, with D unclear. Deletions cut 5 bases from V and 3 bases from J, with 8 bases between. The CDR3 runs 13 residues. Germline V gene lookup returns CDR1 SGHNT and CDR2 YENEEA. The CDR3 nucleotides are TGTGCCAGCAGCGATGGGCTCTACAATGAGCAGTTCTTC. This codes for CASSDGLYNEQFF.

The rearrangement links TRBV9 to TRBJ2-7; tentatively, D is TRBD1 (6 bases). The CDR3 is made up of 12 amino acids. The V end lost 7 bases, the J end lost 0 bases, and 8 bases lay between the germline ends. Germline lookup yields CDR1 SGDLS and CDR2 YYNGEE. CDR3 sequence reads: CASGTNSYEQYF. In nucleotides, the CDR3 is TGTGCCAGCGGGACAAACTCCTACGAGCAGTACTTC.

V usage is TRBV19 and J usage is TRBJ1-6; no clear D gene. CDR3 length: 13 residues. V was clipped by 1 base and J by 8 bases, with 6 bases between them. CDR1 is LNHDA, CDR2 SQIVND, per germline (reference sequence). CDR3 amino acids: CASSIVGDSPLHF. As DNA, the CDR3 is TGTGCCAGTAGTATAGTTGGAGATTCACCCCTCCACTTT.

The table lists this clone with a few counts. The V call is TRBV6-4, the J call TRBJ2-3; TRBD2 agrees at 8 bases. CDR3 size: 16 residues. Unmatched junction bases numbered 12, after V lost 4 bases and J lost 6 bases. CDR1 MRHNA and CDR2 SNTAGT come from the germline V gene. DNA for the CDR3: TGTGCCAGCAGTGGAGTTGTCGGGGGGGGCCTCGATACGCAGTATTTT. Protein product: CASSGVVGGGLDTQYF.

In its sample, this clone was seen many times. The chain combines TRBV24-1 with TRBJ1-2; the D gene is possibly TRBD1 (5 bases). Trimming removed 5 bases from V and 4 bases from J, with 13 bases in between. Germline V gene lookup returns CDR1 KGHDR and CDR2 SFDVKD. The CDR3 covers 14 residues. The CDR3 region is CATSARAPPYGYTF. The CDR3, as DNA: TGTGCCACCAGTGCCAGGGCCCCTCCCTATGGCTACACCTTC.

CDR3 DNA sequence: TGTGCCAGCGGACCCAGGGGCAGGGGGCAAGAGACCCAGTACTTC. This gives the protein CASGPRGRGQETQYF. This chain connects TRBV6-5 to TRBJ2-5, with 7 bases lining up with TRBD1. The V segment lost 8 bases and the J segment 2 bases; nucleotides outside the gene matches: 11. CDR1 and CDR2 (germline): MNHEY, SVGAGI. This CDR3 region has 15 residues.

V gene TRBV27 combines with J gene TRBJ2-2; perhaps TRBD1 as D (6 bases). V lost 6 bases, J lost 4 bases, and 15 bases lay in between. This CDR3 spans 15 amino acids. The germline V gene has CDR1 MNHEY and CDR2 SMNVEV (reference sequence). In DNA form, the CDR3 reads TGTGCCAGCAGACAGACGACAGGAGGCACCGGGGAGCTGTTTTTT. This sequence encodes CASRQTTGGTGELFF.

The V gene is TRBV3-1 (or the pseudogene TRBV3-2), the J gene TRBJ1-1; D perhaps matches TRBD1 (6 bases). Germline V lookup: CDR1 LGHDT, CDR2 YNNKEL (reference sequence). The CDR3 contains 14 residues. V lost 3 bases to trimming and J lost 1 base, with 9 bases between them. CDR3 sequence (DNA): TGTGCCAGCAGCCATGGGGGCAAGAACACTGAAGCTTTCTTT. It yields the protein CASSHGGKNTEAFF.

The V gene is TRBV19, the J gene TRBJ1-1; maybe TRBD1 (6 bases). The CDR3 sequence is 14 residues long. V was trimmed by 3 bases and J by 5 bases, leaving 13 bases between them. Germline V gene sequence: CDR1 LNHDA, CDR2 SQIVND (reference sequence). DNA of the CDR3: TGTGCCAGTAGTATCGGCAGGGGAAGAACTGAAGCTTTCTTT. This translates into CASSIGRGRTEAFF. Full variable domain (missing parts from reference TRBV19 and TRBJ1-1): DGGITQSPKYLFRKEGQNVTLSCEQNLNHDAMYWYRQDPGQGLRLIYYSQIVNDFQKGDIAEGYSVSREKKESFPLTVTSAQKNPTAFYLCASSIGRGRTEAFFGQGTRLTVV.

The chain recombines TRBV28 with TRBJ1-1; D remains ambiguous. V lost 8 bases to trimming and J lost 9 bases, with 19 bases between them. This CDR3 is 13 amino acids long. Germline V gene data show CDR1 as MDHEN and CDR2 as SYDVKM. CDR3 loop: CASHPRGGNQAFF. CDR3 DNA: TGTGCCAGCCACCCACGCGGAGGCAACCAAGCTTTCTTT.

The chain joins TRBV2 to TRBJ1-1; 8 nucleotides agree with TRBD1. V shed 5 bases and J 5 bases; nucleotides not matched to a gene: 7. This CDR3 has 14 amino acids. The germline V gene has CDR1 SNHLY and CDR2 FYNNEI. CDR3 loop: CASSLDRGSTEAFF. The CDR3 nucleotides are TGTGCCAGCAGTCTTGACAGGGGATCGACTGAAGCTTTCTTT.

This clone showed up just once. J is TRBJ2-1 and V is TRBV19; 10 bases line up with TRBD2. V dropped 5 bases and J dropped 7; count of bases not matched to a gene: 8. The CDR3 is made up of 15 amino acids. The germline V gene has CDR1 LNHDA and CDR2 SQIVND (reference sequence). The CDR3 protein is CASSFSGGPGNEQFF. As DNA, the CDR3 is TGTGCCAGTAGTTTTAGCGGGGGGCCAGGGAATGAGCAGTTCTTC.

The chain couples TRBV28 to TRBJ1-2; D gene uncertain. CDR3 size: 13 residues. Trimming took off 2 bases at V and 7 bases at J, with 11 bases between the two ends. CDR1 MDHEN and CDR2 SYDVKM come from the germline V gene. The CDR3 DNA reads as TGTGCCAGCAGTTTAGGGCCTCGGCCTGGCTACACCTTC. Amino acid sequence: CASSLGPRPGYTF.

This clone appeared a few times. The J gene is TRBJ2-7, the V gene TRBV7-9, with D perhaps matching TRBD1 (7 bases). The CDR3 loop spans 14 amino acids. Germline CDR1 and CDR2: SEHNR and FQNEAQ (reference sequence). Trimming took off 1 base at V and 5 bases at J, with 12 bases between the two ends. The CDR3 region has the DNA TGTGCCAGCAGCTTAGGACAGGGAGGCAACGAGCAGTACTTC. Its protein product is CASSLGQGGNEQYF.

This clone appeared once. This sequence joins TRBV7-2 and TRBJ2-7; the match to TRBD1 covers 8 bases. CDR3 size: 19 residues. V lost 1 base and J lost 3; bases outside the gene matches: 17. Germline loops: CDR1 SGHTA, CDR2 FQGNSA. This CDR3 is CASSLDPPVAPGGSYEQYF. CDR3 nucleotide sequence: TGTGCCAGCAGCTTAGACCCCCCGGTCGCCCCAGGGGGCAGCTACGAGCAGTACTTC.

Of note for this clone: One end of the junction is discordant with germline, which a read error may explain. This chain connects TRBV7-7 to TRBJ2-3; the D gene is possibly TRBD1 (5 bases). Per the germline V gene, CDR1 is SSHAT and CDR2 is FNYEAQ (reference sequence). The CDR3 has 16 amino acids. The CDR3: CASSPGALWGADTQYF. CDR3 in DNA: TGTGCTAGCAGCCCTGGCGCCCTCTGGGGCGCAGATACGCAGTATTTT.

The rearrangement links TRBV27 to TRBJ1-2, with D unresolved. Germline CDR1 and CDR2: MNHEY and SMNVEV (reference sequence). The CDR3 is 13 amino acids. Trimming took 5 bases from V and 4 from J, leaving 11 bases between them. The CDR3 here is CASSTRGSYGYTF. In DNA form, the CDR3 reads TGTGCCAGCAGTACCCGGGGTAGCTATGGCTACACCTTC.

V usage is TRBV2 and J usage is TRBJ2-3; 7 positions match TRBD1. The CDR3 spans 13 residues. The V and J ends lost 6 bases and 4 bases, in that order; junction bases with no gene match: 4. CDR1 SNHLY and CDR2 FYNNEI come from the germline V gene. DNA for the CDR3: TGTGCCAGCAGACCCACAGGGGCAGATACGCAGTATTTT. Its protein product is CASRPTGADTQYF.

The chain employs TRBV18 and TRBJ2-1, with 8 bases identical to TRBD2. J lost 4 bases, V lost 2 bases, and 4 bases had no gene match. The CDR3 sequence is 15 residues long. Germline values: CDR1 KGHSH, CDR2 LQKENI. CDR3 loop: CASSPERGRYNEQFF. In nucleotides, the CDR3 is TGTGCCAGCTCACCAGAGCGGGGGAGATACAATGAGCAGTTCTTC.

The chain is built from TRBV4-2 and TRBJ2-1; 9 bases line up with TRBD1. Losses at the gene ends were 3 bases for V and 4 bases for J; bases not matched to a gene: 10. This CDR3 is built from 17 residues. Germline V lookup: CDR1 LGHNA, CDR2 YNFKEQ. CDR3 loop: CASSHRGDRDLYNEQFF. The CDR3 nucleotides are TGTGCCAGCAGCCACCGAGGGGACAGGGACCTATACAATGAGCAGTTCTTC.

The V and J genes are TRBV5-5 and TRBJ1-2, with D possibly TRBD1 on 5 matching bases. The V gene's germline CDR1 is SGHKS and CDR2 YYEKEE (reference sequence). The CDR3 contains 13 residues. Trimming stripped 0 bases from V and 3 bases from J, with 6 bases between. The CDR3 loop reads CASSLGGDYGYTF. CDR3 coding DNA: TGTGCCAGCAGCTTGGGGGGCGACTATGGCTACACCTTC.

The V and J genes are TRBV7-9 and TRBJ2-7; 7 bases are a match to TRBD2. V shed 5 bases, J shed 2 bases, and the junction held 18 bases outside the gene matches. The CDR3 runs to 18 residues. Germline V gives CDR1 SEHNR, CDR2 FQNEAQ (reference sequence). CDR3 in DNA: TGTGCCAGCAGCCCAGCCGGGACTATAATAACCCCTACCTACGAGCAGTACTTC. This codes for CASSPAGTIITPTYEQYF.

This clone appeared once. V is TRBV6-5 and J is TRBJ1-1, with TRBD1 matching 9 bases. This CDR3 has 14 residues. Unmatched junction bases numbered 9, after V lost 7 bases and J lost 6 bases. CDR1 is MNHEY and CDR2 is SVGAGI in the germline V gene. CDR3 coding DNA: TGTGCCAGCAAAACAGGGGGCGCGTCTCCTGAAGCTTTCTTT. Residues: CASKTGGASPEAFF.

The chain employs TRBV7-2 and TRBJ2-5; 13 nucleotides agree with TRBD2. The CDR3 length is 18 residues. J gave up 2 bases and V 4 bases, and 10 bases lay outside the gene matches. The germline V gene has CDR1 SGHTA and CDR2 FQGNSA. The CDR3 is CASSSSSPGLAGQETQYF. CDR3 sequence (DNA): TGTGCCAGCAGCTCCTCTAGCCCGGGACTAGCGGGACAAGAGACCCAGTACTTC.

This clone was seen a single time. This rearrangement joins TRBV6-5 to TRBJ1-2; TRBD1 agrees at 8 bases. The CDR3 extends over 14 amino acids. In germline, CDR1 is MNHEY, CDR2 SVGAGI. The V and J ends lost 6 bases and 8 bases, in that order; junction bases with no gene match: 11. The DNA for the CDR3 is TGTGCCAGCAGCGGCGACAGGGGTTCGGGGGGCTACACCTTC. Protein product: CASSGDRGSGGYTF.

This chain links TRBV7-9 with TRBJ1-1, with 9 nucleotides matching TRBD1. Trimming took 5 bases from V and 3 from J; bases not matched to a gene: 7. The CDR3 length is 15 residues. CDR1 and CDR2 (germline): SEHNR, FQNEAQ (reference sequence). The CDR3 DNA reads as TGTGCCAGCAGCCCTGGGACAGGGCTAGACACTGAAGCTTTCTTT. Translation gives CASSPGTGLDTEAFF.